The source of this TCR beta chain is a study of technical replicates of blood from a few donors. The CDR3 totals 16 residues. CDR1 is LNHDA, CDR2 SQIVND, per germline (reference sequence). With 5 bases removed from V and 0 bases from J, the gap between germline ends came to 13 bases. The method was immunoSEQ multiplex PCR; TCRdb's version includes in-frame clones alone and lacks a portion of them. The sample carries under 95,000 clones, approximately 94% recorded once. This receptor was taken from a human donor in good health. Sequencing was carried out using T cells isolated from PBMCs. The chain joins TRBV19 to TRBJ1-4; D unclear. The CDR3 coding sequence is TGTGCCAGTAGTCCTCGCCCGGGGACAACTAATGAAAAACTGTTTTTT. Translated: CASSPRPGTTNEKLFF.